This paragraph reports one T cell receptor beta chain. The data stem from a study of response to subunit inactivated influenza vaccine. TCRdb re-called the RT-PCR reads through MiXCR, storing one row per CDR3 protein. The sample records more than 700,000 distinct CDR3 sequences, around 20% being singletons. Trimming at V came to 4 bases and at J to 6 bases, leaving 16 bases not matched to a gene. Germline CDR1 is SGHDT and CDR2 is YYEEEE. The CDR3 has 16 residues. The chain recombines TRBV5-6 with TRBJ2-7, with 7 positions matching TRBD1. The source material was PBMCs from blood, sampled roughly 5 days after vaccination. This clonotype was obtained from a man aged 50-59 years who received an inactivated influenza vaccine. Written as DNA, the CDR3 is TGTGCCAGCAGCCGTCGGACAGGCAGAATACCTTCCGAGCAGTACTTC. Amino acids: CASSRRTGRIPSEQYF.